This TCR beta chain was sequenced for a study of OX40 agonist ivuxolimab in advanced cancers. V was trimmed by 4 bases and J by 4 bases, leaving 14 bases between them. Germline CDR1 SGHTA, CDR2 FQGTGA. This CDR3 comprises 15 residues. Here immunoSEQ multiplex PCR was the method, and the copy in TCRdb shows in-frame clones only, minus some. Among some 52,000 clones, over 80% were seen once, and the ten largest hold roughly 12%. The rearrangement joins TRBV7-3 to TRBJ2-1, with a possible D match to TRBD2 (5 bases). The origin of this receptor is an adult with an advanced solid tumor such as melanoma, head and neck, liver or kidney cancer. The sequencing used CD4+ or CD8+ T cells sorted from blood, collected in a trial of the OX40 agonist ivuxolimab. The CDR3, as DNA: TGTGCCAGCAGCTCGGGGTGGGAGACATACAATGAGCAGTTCTTC. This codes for CASSSGWETYNEQFF.